What follows are 13 T cell receptor beta chains derived from one specimen sequenced in a study of blood T cell repertoires in COVID-19 (dated by TCRdb to 2018 to 2021). Library method: the immunoSEQ multiplex PCR assay. As stored in TCRdb, this immuneACCESS dataset retains in-frame rearrangements with V and J assigned. A fraction of the clones does not appear; measured against another copy, unresolved V genes explain less than half of the discrepancy, and the remainder lacks a known reason. For this sample there are 300,000 to 350,000 clones; approximately 83% appear just once. Around 2.1% of the sample is in the top ten clones. Specimen: PBMCs or T cells enriched from blood (not recorded which). The receptors were gathered from a man between 25 and 39 years old who had recovered from COVID-19.

This clone has a single count. This chain links TRBV7-2 with TRBJ2-1, with D unclear. Trimming took 2 bases from V and 4 from J, leaving 3 bases between them. CDR3 length: 12 residues. Germline V gene sequence: CDR1 SGHTA, CDR2 FQGNSA. This CDR3 is CASSLQYNEQFF. The DNA for the CDR3 is TGTGCCAGCAGCTTACAATACAATGAGCAGTTCTTC.

In this sample, this clone turned up a few times. The DNA for the CDR3 is TGTGCCAGCAGCCCTCCCGTTGGACAGGCAACTAATGAAAAACTGTTTTTT. Amino acids: CASSPPVGQATNEKLFF. V and J are TRBV28 and TRBJ1-4, with TRBD1 matching over 7 bases. Germline V lookup: CDR1 MDHEN, CDR2 SYDVKM. V lost 6 bases and J lost 0; bases outside the gene matches: 10. The CDR3 totals 17 residues.

V usage is TRBV27 and J usage is TRBJ2-7; 7 positions agree with TRBD1. Germline loops: CDR1 MNHEY, CDR2 SMNVEV (reference sequence). J was trimmed by 4 bases and V by 2 bases; bases with no gene match: 5. The CDR3 is 14 amino acids. Here the CDR3 DNA reads TGTGCCAGCAGTTTAGACAGGGTGGGTTACGAGCAGTACTTC. It is translated as CASSLDRVGYEQYF.

This chain connects TRBV3-1 (or the pseudogene TRBV3-2) to TRBJ2-2; 7 bases line up with TRBD1. V was clipped by 0 bases and J by 5 bases; unmatched bases: 12. Germline V gene lookup returns CDR1 LGHDT and CDR2 YNNKEL (reference sequence). The CDR3 spans 18 residues. DNA of the CDR3: TGTGCCAGCAGCCAAGATCGGTTCACGAGGGGGCGGACCGGGGAGCTGTTTTTT. Protein: CASSQDRFTRGRTGELFF.

The chain employs TRBV25-1 and TRBJ1-1; D is ambiguous. Trimming removed 6 bases at V and 2 bases at J, with 10 bases between. Germline CDR1 and CDR2: MGHDK and SYGVNS. CDR3 length: 13 amino acids. DNA of the CDR3: TGTGCCAGCAGGTTGGCGGGAAACACTGAAGCTTTCTTT. It is translated as CASRLAGNTEAFF.

The chain recombines TRBV19 with TRBJ1-5; 11 bases align to TRBD1. V was clipped by 5 bases and J by 4 bases; unmatched bases: 4. The CDR3 contains 15 residues. Germline CDR1 LNHDA, CDR2 SQIVND (reference sequence). The CDR3 coding sequence is TGTGCCAGTAGTCCGGGACAGGGGGTAAATCAGCCCCAGCATTTT. It codes for CASSPGQGVNQPQHF. The variable domain in full, with the rest retrieved from reference TRBV19 and TRBJ1-5, is DGGITQSPKYLFRKEGQNVTLSCEQNLNHDAMYWYRQDPGQGLRLIYYSQIVNDFQKGDIAEGYSVSREKKESFPLTVTSAQKNPTAFYLCASSPGQGVNQPQHFGDGTRLSIL.

The rearrangement joins TRBV12-3 or TRBV12-4 to TRBJ2-1; no definite D call. Trimming cost V 0 bases and J 6 bases, with 3 bases left between them. The CDR3 extends over 12 amino acids. CDR3 bases: TGTGCCAGCAGTTTAGCCCTCAATGAGCAGTTCTTC. Encoded protein: CASSLALNEQFF.

The chain combines TRBV10-2 with TRBJ2-5; 12 nucleotides match TRBD2. Germline V gene sequence: CDR1 WSHSY, CDR2 SAAADI. V was pared by 5 bases and J by 4 bases, with 5 bases of the junction left unmatched. This CDR3 has 15 amino acids. For the CDR3, the DNA is TGCGCCAGCAGTTGGACTAGCGGGGAATCAGAGACCCAGTACTTC. Protein product: CASSWTSGESETQYF.

V and J are TRBV4-1 and TRBJ2-3; 13 positions match TRBD2. Per germline, CDR1 MGHRA and CDR2 YSYEKL. The CDR3 runs to 18 residues. Trimming at V came to 6 bases and at J to 1 base, leaving 10 bases not matched to a gene. The CDR3 here is CASSPGLAGLWGTDTQYF. For the CDR3, the DNA is TGCGCCAGCAGTCCGGGACTAGCGGGGTTATGGGGCACAGATACGCAGTATTTT.

CDR3 in DNA: TGTGCCTGGAGTGTGCCCGGGGGTTACCAAGAGACCCAGTACTTC. The encoded protein is CAWSVPGGYQETQYF. The chain is built from TRBV30 and TRBJ2-5; a possible D gene is TRBD2 (6 bases). This CDR3 has 15 amino acids. From germline, CDR1 is GTSNPN and CDR2 SVGIG (reference sequence). Trimming shortened V by 0 bases and J by 0 bases, and 11 bases separated the two germline ends.

This clone was detected only a few times. The CDR3 DNA is TGTGCCAGCAGCTTGGGTCTAGCGGGCCGCACAGATACGCAGTATTTT. This codes for CASSLGLAGRTDTQYF. J is TRBJ2-3 and V is TRBV5-6; 8 bases agree with TRBD2. V was pared by 0 bases and J by 1 base, with 4 bases of the junction left unmatched. The CDR3 length is 16 residues. From germline, CDR1 is SGHDT and CDR2 YYEEEE.

CDR3 sequence: CASSYANSEEQYF. CDR3 DNA: TGTGCCAGCAGCTATGCCAATTCGGAGGAGCAGTACTTC. The chain couples TRBV7-9 to TRBJ2-7; unclear D gene. Trimming removed 4 bases at V and 7 bases at J, with 14 bases between. CDR1 and CDR2 (germline): SEHNR, FQNEAQ (reference sequence). This CDR3 has 13 residues.

This clone was counted once. This rearrangement joins TRBV5-6 to TRBJ1-1; tentative D call: TRBD1 (5 bases). Germline CDR1 and CDR2: SGHDT and YYEEEE. Trimming removed 1 base at V and 0 bases at J, with 19 bases between. There are 18 residues in the CDR3. CDR3 in DNA: TGTGCCAGCAGCTTGTTTGAAACGACAGCCTTTATGAACACTGAAGCTTTCTTT. It encodes CASSLFETTAFMNTEAFF.